One T cell receptor beta chain is described in this entry. This entry belongs to a study of blood T cells in healthy people across ages. Samples had at least 6.5 million PBMCs isolated from them. This CDR3 has 14 amino acids. Germline V gene sequence: CDR1 DFQATT, CDR2 SNEGSKA (reference sequence). Trimming cost V 5 bases and J 7 bases; bases outside gene matches: 11. Through a sample-barcoded 5' primer and a J-beta primer mix, a second PCR was run for about 7 to 12 cycles. TCRdb analysed the 5' RACE reads with MiXCR anew, one entry per CDR3 protein. Of about 640,000 distinct CDR3 sequences in the sample, around three fifths were seen once.

The receptor was derived from a man aged 55 to 70 in good health. The chain couples TRBV20-1 to TRBJ2-1; TRBD2 matches at 7 bases. The sample consisted of blood. The CDR3, as DNA: TGCAGTGCTCAAGGCCCTAGCGGTAGGAATGAGCAGTTCTTC. Encoded protein: CSAQGPSGRNEQFF.